The T cell receptor beta chain under discussion was sequenced for a study of blood T cells in healthy people across ages. A second roughly 6 to 12 cycle PCR used barcoded and J-beta primers. TCRdb independently ran MiXCR on the 5' RACE reads; one entry per CDR3 protein. Among about 510,000 distinct CDR3 sequences listed, about 27% were seen once. Germline lookup yields CDR1 KGHDR and CDR2 SFDVKD. This CDR3 has 20 amino acids. This clonotype was seen a few times. This sample was shared with a second study, whose subject was T cells of mothers and their children.

Sequencing was done on a sample of blood. J is TRBJ2-5 and V is TRBV24-1; 7 bases are shared with TRBD1. The J call may be faulty, since TRBJ2-7 better matches the DNA end. This TCR was recovered from a boy younger than 10 in good health. CDR3 nucleotides: TGTGCCACCAGTGATTTACCACGGGACAGAGCTCGTCCAAACTCCTACGAGCAGTACTTC. Amino acids: CATSDLPRDRARPNSYEQYF.